This section outlines one T cell receptor (beta chain) sequence together with its context. Its specificity is not known. V shed 0 bases and J shed 6 bases, with 7 bases lying between them. Germline CDR1 and CDR2: SGHRS and YFSETQ. The CDR3 runs 12 residues. The data are from a study of T cell responses to AZD1222 COVID-19 vaccine. The study's findings and limits: The CD4 TCRs associated with vaccination extended across spike and predominated at 160-218 and 743-854. When two AZD1222 doses had been given, Spike-specific TCR breadth and depth rose. Mostly white British, mostly female donors; authors suggested clonal diversity may be underestimated.

Using immunoSEQ multiplex PCR, the repertoire was profiled, and TCRdb retains in-frame clones only, with some absent. The sample carries over 100,000 clones, 90% recorded once. The source material was peripheral blood, sampled on day 0 of AZD1222 vaccination. V usage is TRBV5-1 and J usage is TRBJ2-7; D unresolved. This receptor was obtained from an adult in good health. CDR3 bases: TGCGCCAGCAGCTTGGTCAGGACCGAGCAGTACTTC. It encodes CASSLVRTEQYF. The full variable domain, rest sourced from reference TRBV5-1 and TRBJ2-7, is KAGVTQTPRYLIKTRGQQVTLSCSPISGHRSVSWYQQTPGQGLQFLFEYFSETQRNKGNFPGRFSGRQFSNSRSEMNVSTLELGDSALYLCASSLVRTEQYFGPGTRLTVT.